The 32 T cell receptor beta chains given below trace back to one sample, sequenced in a study of blood T cell repertoires in COVID-19 (dated by TCRdb to the early 2020s). Library preparation employed the immunoSEQ multiplex PCR assay. TCRdb took over this immuneACCESS table, retaining in-frame rearrangements with V and J assigned. Such tables are incomplete; in checked studies, under half of the missing clones stem from an unresolved V gene, and the remainder is unexplained. The sample table lists some 350,000 clones, around 87% of them with a count of one. The ten largest make up 6.5% to 7% of the sample. Material for sequencing was peripheral blood. The receptors were sampled from a man in his late teens or twenties with active or convalescent COVID-19.

The rearrangement uses TRBV20-1 and TRBJ1-6, with D perhaps matching TRBD1 (6 bases). Germline V gene data show CDR1 as DFQATT and CDR2 as SNEGSKA (reference sequence). The CDR3 is 13 residues long. Trimming stripped 3 bases from V and 10 bases from J, with 13 bases between. CDR3 sequence: CSASTGLGSPLHF. The CDR3 DNA reads as TGCAGTGCTAGTACAGGGTTGGGGTCACCCCTCCACTTT.

The chain couples TRBV5-8 to TRBJ1-1; D unclear. The CDR3 sequence is 14 residues long. V lost 2 bases, J lost 1 base, and 9 bases lay in between. The germline CDR1 and CDR2 sequences are SGHTS and YDEGEE. CDR3 sequence: CASSLLNRNTEAFF. In DNA form, the CDR3 reads TGTGCCAGCAGCTTACTCAATCGGAACACTGAAGCTTTCTTT.

V gene TRBV7-3 combines with J gene TRBJ2-3, with 9 bases lining up with TRBD2. The V segment lost 2 bases and the J segment 8 bases; nucleotides outside the gene matches: 5. Germline CDR1 SGHTA, CDR2 FQGTGA. The CDR3 is 14 residues long. CDR3 nucleotide sequence: TGTGCCAGCAGCTTAGGGACAGCGGGGGGTACGCAGTATTTT. This encodes CASSLGTAGGTQYF.

The V and J genes are TRBV7-8 and TRBJ1-4, with D possibly being TRBD1 (6 bases). V lost 3 bases, J lost 8 bases, and 7 bases lay in between. CDR3 length equals 12 residues. The V gene's germline CDR1 is SGHVS and CDR2 FQNEAQ. CDR3: CASSFRGEKLFF. In DNA, the CDR3 is TGTGCCAGCAGCTTCAGGGGAGAAAAACTGTTTTTT.

This sequence joins TRBV5-5 and TRBJ2-5, with D perhaps TRBD2 (6 bases). Trimming took off 4 bases at V and 3 bases at J, with 16 bases between the two ends. Germline CDR1 is SGHKS and CDR2 is YYEKEE (reference sequence). This CDR3 region has 15 residues. CDR3 residues: CASSRSRLVEETQYF. The CDR3 DNA is TGTGCCAGCAGCCGGAGCAGACTAGTGGAAGAGACCCAGTACTTC.

The V gene is TRBV12-3 or TRBV12-4, the J gene TRBJ1-2; D uncertain. This CDR3 has 12 amino acids. With 2 bases removed from V and 7 bases from J, the gap between germline ends came to 8 bases. DNA for the CDR3: TGTGCCAGCAGTTTAACTGCCCGTGGCTACACCTTC. Its protein is CASSLTARGYTF.

The chain links TRBV21-1 to TRBJ2-5; the table's D call, TRBD2, was not checked against the DNA. TRBV21-1 constitutes a pseudogene. The CDR3 consists of 15 residues. The CDR3 loop is CASSTGGRVSETQYF. CDR3 nucleotides: TGTGCCAGCAGCACAGGCGGGAGAGTTTCAGAGACCCAGTACTTC.

V gene TRBV4-1 combines with J gene TRBJ2-1, with TRBD1 matching over 11 bases. CDR1 and CDR2 (germline): MGHRA, YSYEKL. The CDR3 sequence is 15 residues long. The ends lost 3 bases at V and 7 bases at J; junction bases unmatched: 5. The CDR3 nucleotides are TGCGCCAGCAGCCACCAGGACAGGGGGCAAAATGAGCAGTTCTTC. This gives the protein CASSHQDRGQNEQFF.

This clone was observed a single time. The rearrangement joins TRBV19 to TRBJ2-7; D ambiguous. From germline, CDR1 is LNHDA and CDR2 SQIVND (reference sequence). The length of the CDR3 is 13 residues. V lost 6 bases and J 0 bases, leaving 9 bases between the germline ends. The CDR3 DNA reads TGTGCCAGTAGCGATCAGTTCTCCTACGAGCAGTACTTC. It yields the protein CASSDQFSYEQYF.

This clone was detected only a few times. V gene TRBV6-5 combines with J gene TRBJ1-2; D is possibly TRBD1 (6 bases). The V gene's germline CDR1 is MNHEY and CDR2 SVGAGI. The CDR3 extends over 14 amino acids. Trimming pared 6 bases from V and 8 bases from J, leaving 19 bases between. The CDR3 coding sequence is TGTGCCAGCAGCGGGGAGTTGGGACAATCGGGCTACACCTTC. As protein: CASSGELGQSGYTF.

The genes are TRBV29-1 and TRBJ1-2; a possible D gene is TRBD1 (5 bases). The V end lost 2 bases, the J end lost 8 bases, and 21 bases lay between the germline ends. The CDR3 spans 15 residues. Germline CDR1 is SQVTM and CDR2 is ANQGSEA. The CDR3 here is CSVEPRIGGVYGYTF. The CDR3 DNA is TGCAGCGTTGAACCCAGAATAGGAGGGGTATACGGCTACACCTTC. The whole variable domain, filled in from reference TRBV29-1 and TRBJ1-2, reads SAVISQKPSRDICQRGTSLTIQCQVDSQVTMMFWYRQQPGQSLTLIATANQGSEATYESGFVIDKFPISRPNLTFSTLTVSNMSPEDSSIYLCSVEPRIGGVYGYTFGSGTRLTVV.

This chain joins TRBV4-2 and TRBJ1-4; TRBD1 is a possible D gene (6 bases). The germline gives CDR1 LGHNA, CDR2 YNFKEQ. This CDR3 is built from 16 residues. Trimming took off 2 bases at V and 3 bases at J, with 13 bases between the two ends. CDR3 nucleotide sequence: TGTGCCAGCAGCCAATTCTCCGGACAGCCTAATGAAAAACTGTTTTTT. Translated: CASSQFSGQPNEKLFF.

The CDR3 region has the DNA TGTGCCAGCATCCCGGCGGGAGCAACTAATGAAAAACTGTTTTTT. Its protein product is CASIPAGATNEKLFF. V is TRBV6-5 and J is TRBJ1-4; D not certain. The CDR3 is 15 residues long. Germline V lookup: CDR1 MNHEY, CDR2 SVGAGI. Trimming shortened V by 7 bases and J by 0 bases, and 12 bases separated the two germline ends.

This sequence joins TRBV27 and TRBJ1-1; 7 bases fit TRBD1. Trimming took 4 bases from V and 4 from J; bases not matched to a gene: 6. The CDR3 has 14 residues. The germline gives CDR1 MNHEY, CDR2 SMNVEV (reference sequence). CDR3 residues: CASSSQGLGTEAFF. The CDR3 DNA reads as TGTGCCAGCAGTTCACAGGGGCTTGGCACTGAAGCTTTCTTT.

The chain has TRBV5-4 and TRBJ1-5; D gene uncertain. Germline CDR1 is SGHNT and CDR2 is YYREEE (reference sequence). V shed 4 bases and J shed 10 bases, with 18 bases lying between them. The CDR3 length is 14 residues. CDR3 protein: CASSPDGRSSPQHF. CDR3 nucleotide sequence: TGTGCCAGCAGCCCGGATGGGCGTAGTTCTCCCCAGCATTTT.

The chain recombines TRBV4-3 with TRBJ1-1; D unclear. CDR3 length: 15 amino acids. Germline loops: CDR1 LGHNA, CDR2 YSLEER. The germline V and J ends were trimmed by 5 bases and 2 bases, with 15 bases remaining between them. CDR3 in amino acids: CASSSRKEINTEAFF. The CDR3 nucleotides read TGCGCCAGCAGCTCCCGAAAGGAGATCAACACTGAAGCTTTCTTT.

The V gene is TRBV3-1 (or the pseudogene TRBV3-2), the J gene TRBJ1-2, with D tentatively TRBD1 (6 bases). CDR1 is LGHDT and CDR2 is YNNKEL in the germline V gene (reference sequence). The ends were cut back, 4 bases at V and 4 bases at J, with 16 bases in the middle. The CDR3 is made up of 15 amino acids. The CDR3 spells CASSPNGGASYGYTF. The CDR3 nucleotides are TGTGCCAGCAGCCCCAATGGGGGGGCGAGCTATGGCTACACCTTC.

This chain links TRBV27 with TRBJ2-1; no definite D call. Germline assignment: CDR1 MNHEY and CDR2 SMNVEV (reference sequence). The ends were cut back, 4 bases at V and 5 bases at J, with 21 bases in the middle. This CDR3 is 17 amino acids long. CDR3 DNA sequence: TGTGCCAGCAGTTCGGCTGTCGGTAGCCCGCAAAACAATGAGCAGTTCTTC. This sequence encodes CASSSAVGSPQNNEQFF.

The CDR3 loop is CASKSIAFSNTEAFF. CDR3 sequence (DNA): TGCGCCAGCAAGTCTATAGCCTTTTCAAACACTGAAGCTTTCTTT. The chain employs TRBV5-1 and TRBJ1-1, with D unresolved. The CDR3 runs to 15 residues. Germline values: CDR1 SGHRS, CDR2 YFSETQ. V lost 6 bases, J lost 2 bases, and 17 bases lay in between. Based on the CDR3 plus reference TRBV5-1 and TRBJ1-1, the full variable domain is KAGVTQTPRYLIKTRGQQVTLSCSPISGHRSVSWYQQTPGQGLQFLFEYFSETQRNKGNFPGRFSGRQFSNSRSEMNVSTLELGDSALYLCASKSIAFSNTEAFFGQGTRLTVV.

The gene calls are TRBV18 and TRBJ2-1; TRBD1 is a possible D gene (5 bases). The CDR3 is 16 residues long. Trimming removed 2 bases at V and 0 bases at J, with 11 bases between. Germline V gene lookup returns CDR1 KGHSH and CDR2 LQKENI. CDR3 sequence: CASSPRGGSSYNEQFF. The DNA of the CDR3 is TGTGCCAGCTCACCAAGGGGTGGTAGCTCCTACAATGAGCAGTTCTTC.

This chain joins TRBV4-3 and TRBJ1-2, with 10 bases lining up with TRBD1. Germline assignment: CDR1 LGHNA and CDR2 YSLEER. V shed 3 bases and J 6 bases; nucleotides not matched to a gene: 4. The CDR3 length is 14 residues. CDR3 in DNA: TGCGCCAGCAGCCAGGACAGGGGGATGGATGGCTACACCTTC. Amino acids: CASSQDRGMDGYTF.

The chain joins TRBV29-1 to TRBJ1-2; the D gene is possibly TRBD1 (5 bases). Trimming removed 4 bases at V and 3 bases at J, with 9 bases between. This CDR3 has 12 residues. Germline CDR1 is SQVTM and CDR2 is ANQGSEA. In DNA, the CDR3 is TGCAGCGTTGGAGAAGGGGACTATGGCTACACCTTC. As protein: CSVGEGDYGYTF.

Worth noting for this clone: Other DNA sequences of this sample code for an identical CDR3. This rearrangement joins TRBV15 to TRBJ1-5; a weak D match, TRBD1 (5 bases). CDR3 length equals 13 residues. Germline CDR1 is LNHNV and CDR2 is YYDKDF (reference sequence). V gave up 0 bases and J gave up 6 bases, with 6 bases separating them. The CDR3 spells CATSRDRVQPQHF. The CDR3 region has the DNA TGTGCCACCAGCAGAGACAGGGTTCAGCCCCAGCATTTT. Supplemented by reference TRBV15 and TRBJ1-5, the full variable domain reads DAMVIQNPRYQVTQFGKPVTLSCSQTLNHNVMYWYQQKSSQAPKLLFHYYDKDFNNEADTPDNFQSRRPNTSFCFLDIRSPGLGDTAMYLCATSRDRVQPQHFGDGTRLSIL.

This clone was found once. The chain links TRBV4-1 to TRBJ2-3, with D unresolved. This CDR3 is 14 amino acids long. The germline gives CDR1 MGHRA, CDR2 YSYEKL. The germline V and J ends were trimmed by 1 base and 4 bases, with 9 bases remaining between them. CDR3 protein: CASSQVGSPDTQYF. CDR3 in DNA: TGCGCCAGCAGCCAAGTAGGTAGCCCAGATACGCAGTATTTT.

The chain is built from TRBV7-2 and TRBJ1-1; D is uncertain. The CDR3 has 12 residues. V dropped 5 bases and J dropped 1 base, with 5 bases sitting between them. Germline values: CDR1 SGHTA, CDR2 FQGNSA. The CDR3 region has the DNA TGTGCCAGCAGCCGAGGGAACACTGAAGCTTTCTTT. Amino acid sequence: CASSRGNTEAFF.

The chain has TRBV28 and TRBJ2-1; D is unresolved. From germline, CDR1 is MDHEN and CDR2 SYDVKM. Trimming stripped 6 bases from V and 5 bases from J, with 11 bases between. This CDR3 spans 13 amino acids. The CDR3 nucleotides are TGTGCCAGCAGCTATACAGAGAACAATGAGCAGTTCTTC. Amino acids: CASSYTENNEQFF.

This clone was observed a few times. V and J are TRBV7-9 and TRBJ1-1; 7 bases fit TRBD1. In germline, CDR1 is SEHNR, CDR2 FQNEAQ (reference sequence). V was clipped by 5 bases and J by 3 bases; unmatched bases: 9. This CDR3 comprises 15 residues. CDR3 nucleotide sequence: TGTGCCAGCAGCCGGGCGGAGGGGGCGTACACTGAAGCTTTCTTT. This encodes CASSRAEGAYTEAFF.

The genes are TRBV28 and TRBJ2-3; D ambiguous. With 5 bases removed from V and 1 base from J, the gap between germline ends came to 7 bases. The CDR3 contains 13 residues. Germline V gene lookup returns CDR1 MDHEN and CDR2 SYDVKM. The CDR3 here is CASSEIRTDTQYF. For the CDR3, the DNA is TGTGCCAGCAGTGAGATCCGCACAGATACGCAGTATTTT.

This clone has only a few counts. The V gene is TRBV5-1, the J gene TRBJ2-4; D not resolved. The CDR3 loop spans 15 amino acids. Between the trimmed V and J ends, which lost 1 base and 6 bases, there was a span of 14 bases. Germline assignment: CDR1 SGHRS and CDR2 YFSETQ. The CDR3 protein is CASSLQPETGNIQYF. The DNA for the CDR3 is TGCGCCAGCAGCTTGCAGCCCGAAACGGGAAACATTCAGTACTTC.

In its sample, this clone was seen once. The gene calls are TRBV19 and TRBJ2-7, with a possible D match to TRBD1 (5 bases). CDR3 length equals 13 residues. Germline assignment: CDR1 LNHDA and CDR2 SQIVND (reference sequence). V was trimmed by 4 bases and J by 4 bases, leaving 11 bases between them. CDR3 amino acids: CASSKVQGYEQYF. The DNA of the CDR3 is TGTGCCAGTAGTAAAGTTCAGGGTTACGAGCAGTACTTC.

CDR3 protein: CASSIVGRNAPGLAAGAQYF. Here the CDR3 DNA reads TGTGCCAGTAGTATTGTGGGGCGAAACGCCCCGGGACTAGCGGCGGGGGCGCAGTACTTC. V gene TRBV19 combines with J gene TRBJ2-7; 11 bases match TRBD2. Looked up from germline, CDR1 is LNHDA and CDR2 is SQIVND (reference sequence). The CDR3 is made up of 20 amino acids. J gave up 9 bases and V 3 bases, and 25 bases lay outside the gene matches.

The rearrangement uses TRBV29-1 and TRBJ2-3; 9 nucleotides match TRBD2. CDR1 is SQVTM and CDR2 is ANQGSEA in the germline V gene. This CDR3 contains 19 residues. The J segment lost 2 bases and the V segment lost 7 bases, leaving 22 bases of the junction unmatched. The CDR3 nucleotides are TGCAGCGCGATTTTGGACTCCGAGCCCCTAGCGGGGTACACAGATACGCAGTATTTT. Its protein product is CSAILDSEPLAGYTDTQYF.